This T cell receptor beta chain is from a study of cytomegalovirus exposure and HLA in healthy donors. Study-level information: The use of the same platform for the approximately 130 validation repertoires and the 600 to 800 first-cohort repertoires was reported by a later analysis. Study-level points and caveats: Reportedly, diagnosis of cytomegalovirus status by the classifier showed high specificity and sensitivity. In vitro assays verified that a few CMV-associated chains recognized CMV antigens specifically.

Concerning this clone itself: What it recognizes is unknown.

Germline V lookup: CDR1 SGHTA, CDR2 FQGNSA. J gave up 2 bases and V 4 bases, and 1 base lay outside the gene matches. This CDR3 has 15 residues. The table came from immunoSEQ multiplex PCR; TCRdb's copy has only in-frame clones and leaves some out. The data contain 330,000 or so clones, approximately 90% of them singletons. This chain uses TRBV7-2 with TRBJ1-5; TRBD1 agrees at 11 bases. Sequencing was done on a sample of PBMCs. The TCR was taken from a woman aged 18-29 years in good health and CMV-seronegative. CDR3 sequence: CASSWDRGGNQPQHF. The CDR3 DNA sequence: TGTGCCAGCAGCTGGGACAGGGGGGGCAATCAGCCCCAGCATTTT.